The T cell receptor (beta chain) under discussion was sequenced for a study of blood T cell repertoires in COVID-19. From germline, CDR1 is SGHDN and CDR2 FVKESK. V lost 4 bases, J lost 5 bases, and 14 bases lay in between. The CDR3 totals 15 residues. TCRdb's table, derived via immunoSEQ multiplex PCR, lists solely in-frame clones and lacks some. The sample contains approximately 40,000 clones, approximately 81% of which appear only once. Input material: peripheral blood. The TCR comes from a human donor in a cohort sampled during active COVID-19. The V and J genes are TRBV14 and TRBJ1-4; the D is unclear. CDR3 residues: CASSPSQRANEKLFF. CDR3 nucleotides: TGTGCCAGCAGCCCATCACAGAGGGCCAATGAAAAACTGTTTTTT.